The 17 T cell receptor beta chains below all came from one sample that was sequenced in a study of vaccination effects on CD4 cells after COVID-19. For these receptors, no antigen is known. Libraries were prepared by immunoSEQ multiplex PCR; TCRdb keeps only in-frame clonotypes and omits some of them. This table holds 80,000 to 95,000 clones, around 74% found once. Expansion with viral peptide pools was applied to antigen-specific CD4+ T cells by the ViraFEST assay prior to sequencing. Cultured cells yielded isolated CD4+ T cells after 10 to 11 days. It was two doses of either the BNT162b2 or mRNA-1273 vaccine that participants received. This sample comprised CD4+ T cells from PBMCs cultured with HCoV-OC43 spike peptides, obtained after COVID-19 vaccination. Subset reported: HCoV-OC43 spike overlapping peptide pool stimulation. Source of these receptors: a human donor who received a COVID-19 vaccine.

In this sample, this clone turned up a few times. The V gene is TRBV3-1 (or the pseudogene TRBV3-2), the J gene TRBJ2-2; D is undetermined. Per germline, CDR1 LGHDT and CDR2 YNNKEL (reference sequence). The CDR3 extends over 13 amino acids. Trimming left V 4 bases short and J 8 bases short, with 11 bases between. The CDR3 here is CASSPAYGGELFF. CDR3 in DNA: TGTGCCAGCAGCCCAGCGTATGGTGGGGAGCTGTTTTTT.

This clone has just one count. As DNA, the CDR3 is TGTGCCAGCAGTTACTCGACCTTCAATGAAAAACTGTTTTTT. This translates into CASSYSTFNEKLFF. The chain carries TRBV6-6 and TRBJ1-4; no reliable D call. Germline lookup yields CDR1 MNHNY and CDR2 SVGAGI (reference sequence). The V end lost 0 bases, the J end lost 5 bases, and 7 bases lay between the germline ends. The CDR3 has 14 residues.

The V gene is TRBV28, the J gene TRBJ1-2; the D is unclear. CDR3 length equals 13 residues. Germline V gene data show CDR1 as MDHEN and CDR2 as SYDVKM. With 8 bases removed from V and 4 bases from J, the gap between germline ends came to 14 bases. The CDR3 loop reads CASQRTAVYGYTF. In DNA, the CDR3 is TGTGCCAGCCAAAGGACCGCGGTCTATGGCTACACCTTC.

The chain recombines TRBV24-1 with TRBJ2-3; D is unclear. The germline V and J ends were trimmed by 3 bases and 2 bases, with 5 bases remaining between them. The germline gives CDR1 KGHDR, CDR2 SFDVKD. The CDR3 is 13 amino acids. The CDR3 is CATSDLLTDTQYF. The CDR3 DNA reads TGTGCCACCAGTGATCTTCTCACAGATACGCAGTATTTT.

The chain couples TRBV5-4 to TRBJ2-5; a possible D gene is TRBD2 (6 bases). Germline CDR1 reads SGHNT; CDR2 reads YYREEE (reference sequence). The CDR3 runs to 14 residues. V was pared by 0 bases and J by 3 bases, with 9 bases between. This CDR3 reads CASSLAGEKETQYF. The CDR3 nucleotides read TGTGCCAGCAGCTTGGCGGGGGAAAAAGAGACCCAGTACTTC.

This clone occurred once. The chain uses TRBV5-1 and TRBJ2-5; the D is unclear. Germline lookup yields CDR1 SGHRS and CDR2 YFSETQ. CDR3 length: 14 amino acids. V was pared by 1 base and J by 0 bases, with 7 bases between. The CDR3 is CASSLQADQETQYF. The CDR3 DNA sequence: TGCGCCAGCAGCTTGCAGGCAGACCAAGAGACCCAGTACTTC.

CDR3 nucleotide sequence: TGTGCCAGCAGCACGGGGACAGGGGGCTTTAGCAATCAGCCCCAGCATTTT. This sequence encodes CASSTGTGGFSNQPQHF. This sequence joins TRBV5-8 and TRBJ1-5, with TRBD1 matching over 12 bases. The CDR3 contains 17 residues. CDR1 is SGHTS and CDR2 is YDEGEE in the germline V gene. V lost 4 bases to trimming and J lost 0 bases; unmatched junction nucleotides: 5.

The table lists this clone with a few counts. The genes are TRBV9 and TRBJ1-2, with 7 bases that match TRBD1. Per germline, CDR1 SGDLS and CDR2 YYNGEE. The V and J ends lost 0 bases and 2 bases, in that order; junction bases with no gene match: 10. This CDR3 region has 17 residues. The CDR3 region is CASSVGPTGILNYGYTF. The CDR3 DNA follows: TGTGCCAGCAGCGTAGGCCCGACAGGGATATTGAACTATGGCTACACCTTC.

The chain uses TRBV6-5 and TRBJ2-1; 8 nucleotides line up with TRBD1. Germline CDR1 reads MNHEY; CDR2 reads SVGAGI. Trimming at V came to 4 bases and at J to 7 bases, leaving 6 bases not matched to a gene. The CDR3 sequence is 14 residues long. In DNA, the CDR3 is TGTGCCAGCAGTTCAGATAACAGGGGGAATGAGCAGTTCTTC. Protein: CASSSDNRGNEQFF.

The CDR3 sequence is CASRPGDGDYEQYV. The CDR3, as DNA: TGCGCCAGCCGACCAGGGGACGGAGACTACGAGCAGTACGTC. This rearrangement joins TRBV5-1 to TRBJ2-7, with D maybe TRBD1 (6 bases). V shed 7 bases and J shed 3 bases, with 17 bases lying between them. This CDR3 comprises 14 residues. Germline V gene lookup returns CDR1 SGHRS and CDR2 YFSETQ.

The rearrangement joins TRBV20-1 to TRBJ2-4; 8 nucleotides agree with TRBD2. The CDR3 has 14 residues. Germline CDR1 is DFQATT and CDR2 is SNEGSKA (reference sequence). V lost 3 bases to trimming and J lost 2 bases; unmatched junction nucleotides: 3. CDR3 DNA sequence: TGCAGTGCTAGTACGGGGGGGCCCAAAAACATTCAGTACTTC. It is translated as CSASTGGPKNIQYF.

J is TRBJ1-1 and V is TRBV19; D perhaps matches TRBD1 (6 bases). Germline assignment: CDR1 LNHDA and CDR2 SQIVND (reference sequence). V shed 10 bases and J shed 2 bases, with 14 bases lying between them. The CDR3 consists of 13 residues. The CDR3: CATRRGENTEAFF. DNA for the CDR3: TGTGCCACTAGAAGGGGGGAAAACACTGAAGCTTTCTTT.

CDR3 residues: CSVRTDKGYTF. The CDR3 nucleotides read TGCAGCGTCAGGACAGACAAAGGCTACACCTTC. The chain combines TRBV29-1 with TRBJ1-2, with a possible D match to TRBD1 (6 bases). Looked up from germline, CDR1 is SQVTM and CDR2 is ANQGSEA. V was shortened by 6 bases and J by 8 bases, with 13 bases between the two germline ends. The CDR3 runs 11 residues. Drawing the rest from reference TRBV29-1 and TRBJ1-2, the complete variable domain is SAVISQKPSRDICQRGTSLTIQCQVDSQVTMMFWYRQQPGQSLTLIATANQGSEATYESGFVIDKFPISRPNLTFSTLTVSNMSPEDSSIYLCSVRTDKGYTFGSGTRLTVV.

V gene TRBV7-8 combines with J gene TRBJ1-2; 7 nucleotides match TRBD1. CDR1 and CDR2 from the germline V gene are SGHVS and FQNEAQ. CDR3 length equals 12 residues. V trimming: 5 bases; J trimming: 6 bases; junction bases outside the gene matches: 3. CDR3 residues: CASSLTGNGYTF. The CDR3 DNA follows: TGTGCCAGCAGCCTGACAGGGAATGGCTACACCTTC.

The CDR3 DNA reads TGTGCCAGCACCAGGCTGTGGGACTCCTATAATTCACCCCTCCACTTT. This translates into CASTRLWDSYNSPLHF. The chain joins TRBV5-5 to TRBJ1-6; D unclear. The V end was cut by 6 bases, the J end by 0 bases, with 13 bases between. This CDR3 spans 16 amino acids. In germline, CDR1 is SGHKS, CDR2 YYEKEE (reference sequence).

This chain connects TRBV28 to TRBJ1-6; D call uncertain. Looked up from germline, CDR1 is MDHEN and CDR2 is SYDVKM. The CDR3 is 12 residues long. Trimming took 2 bases from V and 6 from J, leaving 2 bases between them. The DNA for the CDR3 is TGTGCCAGCAGTTTAATTAATTCACCCCTCCACTTT. This sequence encodes CASSLINSPLHF.

J is TRBJ2-5 and V is TRBV24-1; possible D gene TRBD2, 6 bases. V was shortened by 4 bases and J by 0 bases, with 14 bases between the two germline ends. The CDR3 loop spans 16 amino acids. From germline, CDR1 is KGHDR and CDR2 SFDVKD. This chain's CDR3 is CATSDAGPKYQETQYF. In nucleotides, the CDR3 is TGTGCCACCAGTGACGCGGGACCGAAGTACCAAGAGACCCAGTACTTC.